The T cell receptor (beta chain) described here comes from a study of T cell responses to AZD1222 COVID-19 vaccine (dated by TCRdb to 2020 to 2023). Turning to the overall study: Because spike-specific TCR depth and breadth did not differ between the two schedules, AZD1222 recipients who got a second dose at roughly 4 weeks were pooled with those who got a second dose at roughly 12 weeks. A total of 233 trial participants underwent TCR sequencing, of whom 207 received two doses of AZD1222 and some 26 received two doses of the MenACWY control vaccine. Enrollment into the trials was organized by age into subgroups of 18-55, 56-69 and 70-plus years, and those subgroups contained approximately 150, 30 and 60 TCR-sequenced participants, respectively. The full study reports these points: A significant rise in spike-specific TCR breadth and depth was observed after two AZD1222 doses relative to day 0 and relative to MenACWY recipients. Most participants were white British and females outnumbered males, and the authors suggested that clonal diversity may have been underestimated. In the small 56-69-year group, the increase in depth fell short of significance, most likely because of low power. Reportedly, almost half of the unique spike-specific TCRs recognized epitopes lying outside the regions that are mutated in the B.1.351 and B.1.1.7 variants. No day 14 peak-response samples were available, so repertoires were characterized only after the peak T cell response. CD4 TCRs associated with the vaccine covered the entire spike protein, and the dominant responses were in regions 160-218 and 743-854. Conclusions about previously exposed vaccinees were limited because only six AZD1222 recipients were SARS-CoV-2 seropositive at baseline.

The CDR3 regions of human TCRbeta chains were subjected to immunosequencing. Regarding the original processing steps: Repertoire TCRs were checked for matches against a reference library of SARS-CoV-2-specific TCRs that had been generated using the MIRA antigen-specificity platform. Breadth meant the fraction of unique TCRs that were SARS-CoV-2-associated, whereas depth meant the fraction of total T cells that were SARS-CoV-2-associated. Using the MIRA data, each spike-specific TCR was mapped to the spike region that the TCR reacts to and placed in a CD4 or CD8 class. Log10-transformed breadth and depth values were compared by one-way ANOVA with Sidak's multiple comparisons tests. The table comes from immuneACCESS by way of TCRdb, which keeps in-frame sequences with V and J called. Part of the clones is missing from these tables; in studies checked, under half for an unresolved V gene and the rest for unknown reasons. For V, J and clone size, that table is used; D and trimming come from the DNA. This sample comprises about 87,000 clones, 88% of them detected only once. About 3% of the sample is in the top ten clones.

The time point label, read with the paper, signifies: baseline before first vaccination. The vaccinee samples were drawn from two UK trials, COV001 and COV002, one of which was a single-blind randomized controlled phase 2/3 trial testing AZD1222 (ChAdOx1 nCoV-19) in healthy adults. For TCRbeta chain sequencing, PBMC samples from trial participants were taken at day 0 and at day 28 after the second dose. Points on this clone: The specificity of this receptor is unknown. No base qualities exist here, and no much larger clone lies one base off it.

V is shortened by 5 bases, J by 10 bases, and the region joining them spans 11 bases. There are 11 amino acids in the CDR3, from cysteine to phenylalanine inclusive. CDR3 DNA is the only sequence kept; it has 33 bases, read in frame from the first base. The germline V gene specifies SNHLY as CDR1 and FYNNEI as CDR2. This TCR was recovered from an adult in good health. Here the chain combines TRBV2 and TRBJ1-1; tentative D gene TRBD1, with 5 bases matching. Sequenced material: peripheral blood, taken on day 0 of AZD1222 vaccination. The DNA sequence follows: TGTGCCAGCAGTACGGGACTGGGAGCTTTCTTT. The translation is CASSTGLGAFF.